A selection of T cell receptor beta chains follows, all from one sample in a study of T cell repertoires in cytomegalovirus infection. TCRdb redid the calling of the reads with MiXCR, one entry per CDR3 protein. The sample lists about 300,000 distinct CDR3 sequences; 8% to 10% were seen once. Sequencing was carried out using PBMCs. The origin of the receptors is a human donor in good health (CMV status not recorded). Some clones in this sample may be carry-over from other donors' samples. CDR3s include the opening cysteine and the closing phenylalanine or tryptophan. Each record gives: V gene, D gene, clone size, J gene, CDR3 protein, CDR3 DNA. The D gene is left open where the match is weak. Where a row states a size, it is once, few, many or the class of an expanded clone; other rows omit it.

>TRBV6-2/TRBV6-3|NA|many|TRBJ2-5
CASSDEFRAWVFQETQYF
TGTGCCAGCAGTGACGAATTCAGGGCATGGGTTTTTCAAGAGACCCAGTACTTC
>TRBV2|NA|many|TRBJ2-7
CASSAEGVGGEQYF
TGTGCCAGCAGTGCAGAGGGAGTCGGGGGCGAGCAGTACTTC
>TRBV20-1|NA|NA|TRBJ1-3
CSARPRRGAGNTIYF
TGCAGTGCTAGACCTCGAAGGGGGGCTGGAAACACCATATATTTT
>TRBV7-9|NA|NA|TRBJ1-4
CASSKGNEKLFF
TGTGCCAGCAGCAAGGGGAATGAAAAACTGTTTTTT
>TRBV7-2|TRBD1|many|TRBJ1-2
CASSHTGQGSLYTF
TGTGCCAGCAGCCATACCGGACAGGGGAGTCTCTACACCTTC
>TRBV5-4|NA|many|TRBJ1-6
CASRAWGSSYNSPLHF
TGTGCCAGCAGGGCCTGGGGGAGCTCCTATAATTCACCCCTCCACTTT
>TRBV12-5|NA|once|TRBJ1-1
CASRKETGGTEAFF
TGTGCTAGTAGGAAGGAGACGGGAGGCACTGAAGCTTTCTTT
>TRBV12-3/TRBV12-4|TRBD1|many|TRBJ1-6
CASRTGNSPLHF
TGTGCCAGCAGGACAGGGAATTCACCCCTCCACTTT
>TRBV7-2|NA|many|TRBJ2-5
CASSLDQGTQYF
TGTGCCAGCAGCTTAGACCAAGGGACCCAGTACTTC
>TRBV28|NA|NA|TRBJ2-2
CASSFGGASWNTGELFF
TGTGCCAGCAGTTTTGGCGGGGCATCTTGGAACACCGGGGAGCTGTTTTTT
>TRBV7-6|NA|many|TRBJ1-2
CASSLEYATNYGYTF
TGTGCCAGCAGCTTAGAATACGCTACTAACTATGGCTACACCTTC
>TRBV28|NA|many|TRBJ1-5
CASTRAQQPQHF
TGTGCCAGCACCAGGGCCCAACAGCCCCAGCATTTT
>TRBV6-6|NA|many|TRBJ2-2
CASSSPGPTNTGELFF
TGTGCCAGCAGTTCCCCGGGACCCACGAACACCGGGGAGCTGTTTTTT
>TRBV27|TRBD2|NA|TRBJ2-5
CASSLLGGETQYF
TGTGCCAGCAGCCTACTGGGGGGGGAGACCCAGTACTTC
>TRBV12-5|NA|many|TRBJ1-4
CASGLTRKRGAHEKLFF
TGTGCTAGTGGTTTGACCCGGAAGAGGGGGGCGCATGAAAAACTGTTTTTT
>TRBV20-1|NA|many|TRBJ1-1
CSARSDSMNTEAFF
TGCAGTGCTAGATCGGACAGTATGAACACTGAAGCTTTCTTT
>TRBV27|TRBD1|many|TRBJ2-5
CASSHDRGHETQYF
TGTGCCAGCAGCCACGACAGGGGGCACGAGACCCAGTACTTC
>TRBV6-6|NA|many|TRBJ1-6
CASSSGVHNSPLHF
TGTGCCAGCAGTTCCGGGGTCCATAATTCACCCCTCCACTTT
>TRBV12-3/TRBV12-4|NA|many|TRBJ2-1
CASREGRNEQFF
TGTGCCAGCAGGGAGGGGCGGAATGAGCAGTTCTTC
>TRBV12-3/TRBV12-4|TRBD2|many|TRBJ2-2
CASRQGTSFGELFF
TGTGCCAGCCGCCAAGGGACTAGTTTCGGGGAGCTGTTTTTT
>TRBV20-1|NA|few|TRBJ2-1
CSARSLLAMNEQFF
TGCAGTGCTAGGAGTTTACTAGCAATGAATGAGCAGTTCTTC
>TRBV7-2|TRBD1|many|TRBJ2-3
CASTYRTGGVTDTQYF
TGTGCCAGCACCTATCGGACAGGGGGCGTCACAGATACGCAGTATTTT
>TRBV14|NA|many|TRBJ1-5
CASSLQGYGQPQHF
TGTGCCAGCAGCCTACAGGGATACGGGCAGCCCCAGCATTTT
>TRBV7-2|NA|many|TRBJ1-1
CASSYSLWTEAFF
TGTGCCAGCAGCTACTCGTTGTGGACTGAAGCTTTCTTT
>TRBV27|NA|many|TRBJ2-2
CASSSVGWRNTGELFF
TGTGCCAGCAGTTCAGTTGGGTGGAGAAACACCGGGGAGCTGTTTTTT
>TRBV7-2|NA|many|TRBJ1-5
CASTSSNQPQHF
TGTGCCAGCACCTCTAGCAATCAGCCCCAGCATTTT
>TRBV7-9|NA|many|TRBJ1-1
CASSPRAYEAFF
TGTGCCAGCAGCCCCCGGGCCTACGAGGCTTTCTTT
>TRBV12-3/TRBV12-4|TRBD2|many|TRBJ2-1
CASSGGPYNEQFF
TGTGCCAGTAGCGGGGGGCCCTACAATGAGCAGTTCTTC
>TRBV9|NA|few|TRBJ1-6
CASSLPVGGNSPLHF
TGTGCCAGCAGCCTCCCCGTGGGCGGTAATTCACCCCTCCACTTT
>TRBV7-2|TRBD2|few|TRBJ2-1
CASSSGLAGGDNEQFF
TGTGCCAGCAGCTCAGGACTAGCGGGGGGGGACAATGAGCAGTTCTTC
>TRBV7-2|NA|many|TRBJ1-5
CASSPNRVSNQPQHF
TGTGCCAGCAGCCCAAACAGGGTTAGCAATCAGCCCCAGCATTTT
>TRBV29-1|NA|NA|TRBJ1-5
CSVATGFSQPQHF
TGCAGCGTTGCTACGGGGTTTTCTCAGCCCCAGCATTTT
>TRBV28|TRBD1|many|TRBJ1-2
CASTFLGGGGRSGYGYTF
TGTGCCAGCACCTTTCTTGGAGGAGGGGGCAGGTCGGGCTATGGCTACACCTTC
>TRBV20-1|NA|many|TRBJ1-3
CSARDRGELSSGNTIYF
TGCAGTGCTAGAGATCGAGGGGAGTTATCCTCCGGAAACACCATATATTTT
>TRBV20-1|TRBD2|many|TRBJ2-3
CSAISGTSGGADHTQYF
TGCAGTGCCATCTCCGGGACTAGCGGGGGCGCAGACCATACGCAGTATTTT
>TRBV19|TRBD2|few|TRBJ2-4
CASSAPGLGLGIQYF
TGTGCCAGTAGCGCTCCTGGACTAGGATTGGGCATTCAGTACTTC
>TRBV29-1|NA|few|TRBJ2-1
CSVATDSKFF
TGCAGCGTGGCGACGGACAGTAAGTTCTTC
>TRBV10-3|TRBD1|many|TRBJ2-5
CATRTGQETQYF
TGTGCCACTAGGACAGGCCAAGAGACCCAGTACTTC
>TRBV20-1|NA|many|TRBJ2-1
CSARDVSVSYNEQFF
TGCAGTGCTAGAGACGTGTCGGTCTCCTACAATGAGCAGTTCTTC
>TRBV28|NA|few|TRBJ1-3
CASSLDAPSGGNTIYF
TGTGCCAGCAGTTTAGATGCCCCGTCGGGGGGAAACACCATATATTTT
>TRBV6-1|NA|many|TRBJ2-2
CASSALRTGELFF
TGTGCCAGCAGTGCGTTGAGGACCGGGGAGCTGTTTTTT
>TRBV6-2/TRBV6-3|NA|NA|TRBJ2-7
CASSYLPTVTYEQYF
TGTGCCAGCAGTTACCTACCGACAGTGACCTACGAGCAGTACTTT
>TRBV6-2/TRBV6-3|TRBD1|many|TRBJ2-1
CASSYSTGSYNEQFF
TGTGCCAGCAGTTACTCGACAGGGTCCTACAATGAGCAGTTCTTC
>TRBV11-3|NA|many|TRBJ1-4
CASDQGLNEKLFF
TGTGCCAGCGACCAGGGACTTAATGAAAAACTGTTTTTT
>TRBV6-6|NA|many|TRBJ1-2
CASSYSEGSYGYTF
TGTGCCAGCAGTTACTCGGAAGGATCCTATGGCTACACCTTC
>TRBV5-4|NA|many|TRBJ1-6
CASSAQSYNSPLHF
TGTGCCAGCAGCGCACAGAGCTATAATTCACCCCTCCACTTT
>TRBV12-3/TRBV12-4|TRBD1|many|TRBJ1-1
CASSLMEGAYTEAFF
TGTGCCAGCAGTTTAATGGAGGGGGCATACACTGAAGCTTTCTTT
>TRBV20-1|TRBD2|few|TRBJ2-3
CSANPGLATDTQYF
TGCAGTGCTAACCCGGGACTAGCCACAGATACGCAGTATTTT
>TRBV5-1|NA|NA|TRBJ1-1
CASSPGPRMNTEAFF
TGCGCCAGCAGCCCGGGACCGAGGATGAACACTGAAGCTTTCTTT
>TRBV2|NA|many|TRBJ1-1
CASNLQGGRATEAFF
TGTGCCAGCAACCTACAGGGAGGGAGGGCCACTGAAGCTTTCTTT
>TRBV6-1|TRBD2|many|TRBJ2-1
CASSERGGSNEQFF
TGTGCCAGCAGTGAGCGGGGGGGGTCAAATGAGCAGTTCTTC
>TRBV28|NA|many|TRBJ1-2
CASIGHRAYGYTF
TGTGCCAGCATTGGACATCGTGCCTATGGCTACACCTTC
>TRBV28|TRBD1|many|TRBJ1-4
CASTRGGGEEKLFF
TGTGCCAGCACCCGGGGAGGGGGCGAGGAAAAACTGTTTTTT
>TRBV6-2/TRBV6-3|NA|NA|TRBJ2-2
CASRGTLRIGELFF
TGTGCCAGCAGGGGGACCCTACGGATCGGGGAGCTGTTTTTT
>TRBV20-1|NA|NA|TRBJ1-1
CSAARRAEAFF
TGCAGTGCAGCCCGTAGGGCTGAAGCTTTCTTT
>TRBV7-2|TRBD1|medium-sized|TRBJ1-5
CASSSTGGYSNQPQHF
TGTGCCAGCAGCTCGACAGGGGGCTATAGCAATCAGCCCCAGCATTTT
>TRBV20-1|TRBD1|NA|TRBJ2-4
CSAREPRGPENIQYF
TGCAGTGCCCGAGAACCGAGGGGGCCAGAAAACATTCAGTACTTC
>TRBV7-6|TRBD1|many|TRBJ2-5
CASSLGLLGQGVRETQYF
TGTGCCAGCAGCTTAGGCCTACTGGGACAGGGGGTACGGGAGACCCAGTACTTC